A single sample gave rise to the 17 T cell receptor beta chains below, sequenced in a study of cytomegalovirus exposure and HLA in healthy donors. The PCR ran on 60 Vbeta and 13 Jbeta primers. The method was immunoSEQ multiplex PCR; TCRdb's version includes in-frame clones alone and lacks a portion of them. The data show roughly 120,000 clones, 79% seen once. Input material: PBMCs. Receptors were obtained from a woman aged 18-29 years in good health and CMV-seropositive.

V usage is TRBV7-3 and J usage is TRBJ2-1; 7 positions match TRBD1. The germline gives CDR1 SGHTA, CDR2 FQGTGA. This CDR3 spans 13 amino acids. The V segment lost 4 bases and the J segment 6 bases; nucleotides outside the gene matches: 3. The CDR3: CASSSTGINEQFF. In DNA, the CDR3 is TGTGCCAGCAGCTCGACAGGGATCAATGAGCAGTTCTTC. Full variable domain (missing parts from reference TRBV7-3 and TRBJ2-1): GAGVSQTPSNKVTEKGKYVELRCDPISGHTALYWYRQSLGQGPEFLIYFQGTGAADDSGLPNDRFFAVRPEGSVSTLKIQRTERGDSAVYLCASSSTGINEQFFGPGTRLTVL.

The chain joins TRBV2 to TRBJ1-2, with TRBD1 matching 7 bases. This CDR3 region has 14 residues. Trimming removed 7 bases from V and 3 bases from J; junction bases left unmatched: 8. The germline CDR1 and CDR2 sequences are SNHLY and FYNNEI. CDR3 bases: TGTGCCAGCACCGAGGGACAGTTTTACTATGGCTACACCTTC. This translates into CASTEGQFYYGYTF.

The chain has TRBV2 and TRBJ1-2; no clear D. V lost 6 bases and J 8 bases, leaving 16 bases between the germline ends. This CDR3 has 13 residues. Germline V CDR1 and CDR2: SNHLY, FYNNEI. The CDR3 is CASRGARNEGYTF. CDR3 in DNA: TGTGCCAGCAGGGGTGCCAGGAATGAAGGCTACACCTTC.

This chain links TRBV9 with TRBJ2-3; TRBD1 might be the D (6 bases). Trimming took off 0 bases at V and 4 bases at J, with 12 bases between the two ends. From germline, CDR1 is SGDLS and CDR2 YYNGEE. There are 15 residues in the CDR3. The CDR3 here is CASSVDQGGPDTQYF. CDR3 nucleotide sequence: TGTGCCAGCAGCGTAGATCAAGGGGGACCAGATACGCAGTATTTT.

The CDR3 nucleotides read TGTGCCAGCATGGCAGTAGCGGGGACCTACGAGCAGTACTTC. Translating it yields CASMAVAGTYEQYF. The rearrangement links TRBV2 to TRBJ2-7, with 8 positions matching TRBD2. V gave up 7 bases and J gave up 2 bases; unmatched junction bases: 7. The CDR3 runs 14 residues. The germline V gene has CDR1 SNHLY and CDR2 FYNNEI.

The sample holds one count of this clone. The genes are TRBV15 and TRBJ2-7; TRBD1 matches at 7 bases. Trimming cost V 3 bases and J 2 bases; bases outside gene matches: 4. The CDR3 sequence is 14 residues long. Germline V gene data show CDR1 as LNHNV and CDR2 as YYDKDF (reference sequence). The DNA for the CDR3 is TGTGCCACCAGCAGCACAGACAGGGCCTACGAGCAGTACTTC. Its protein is CATSSTDRAYEQYF.

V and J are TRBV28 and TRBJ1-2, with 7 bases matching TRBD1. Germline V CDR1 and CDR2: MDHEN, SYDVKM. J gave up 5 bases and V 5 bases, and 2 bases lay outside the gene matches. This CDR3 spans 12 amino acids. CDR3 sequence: CASSDRVYGYTF. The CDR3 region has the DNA TGTGCCAGCAGTGACAGGGTTTATGGCTACACCTTC.

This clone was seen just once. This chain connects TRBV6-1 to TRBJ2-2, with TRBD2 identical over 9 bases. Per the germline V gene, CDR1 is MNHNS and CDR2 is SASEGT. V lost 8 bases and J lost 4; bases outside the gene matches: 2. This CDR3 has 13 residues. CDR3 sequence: CASGGRVTGELFF. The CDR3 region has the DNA TGTGCCAGCGGCGGGAGGGTCACCGGGGAGCTGTTTTTT.

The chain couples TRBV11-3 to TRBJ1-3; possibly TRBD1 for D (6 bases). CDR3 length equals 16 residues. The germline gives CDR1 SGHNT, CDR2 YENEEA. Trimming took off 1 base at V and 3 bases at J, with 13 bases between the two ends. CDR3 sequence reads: CASSLVSGTLGNTIYF. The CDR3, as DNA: TGTGCCAGCAGCTTAGTATCTGGGACACTTGGAAACACCATATATTTT.

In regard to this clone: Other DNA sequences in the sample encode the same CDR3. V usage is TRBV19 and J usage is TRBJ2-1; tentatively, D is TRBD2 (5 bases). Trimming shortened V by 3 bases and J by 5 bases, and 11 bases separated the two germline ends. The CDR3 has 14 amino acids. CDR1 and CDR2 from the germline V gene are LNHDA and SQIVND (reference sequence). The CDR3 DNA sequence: TGTGCCAGTAGTATTTTAGCGACTCACAATGAGCAGTTCTTC. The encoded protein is CASSILATHNEQFF.

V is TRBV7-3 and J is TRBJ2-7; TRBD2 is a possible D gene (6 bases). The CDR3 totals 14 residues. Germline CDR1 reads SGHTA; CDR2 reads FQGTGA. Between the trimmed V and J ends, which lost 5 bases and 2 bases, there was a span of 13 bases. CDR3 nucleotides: TGTGCCAGCAGCCCGACTAGGGGTCCCTACGAGCAGTACTTC. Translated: CASSPTRGPYEQYF.

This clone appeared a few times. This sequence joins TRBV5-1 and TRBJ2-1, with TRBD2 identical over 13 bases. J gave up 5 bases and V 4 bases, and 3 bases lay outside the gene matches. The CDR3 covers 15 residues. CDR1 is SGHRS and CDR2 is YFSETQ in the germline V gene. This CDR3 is CASSPGLAGNNEQFF. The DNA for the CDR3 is TGCGCCAGCAGCCCGGGACTAGCGGGGAACAATGAGCAGTTCTTC. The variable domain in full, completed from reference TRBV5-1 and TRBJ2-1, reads KAGVTQTPRYLIKTRGQQVTLSCSPISGHRSVSWYQQTPGQGLQFLFEYFSETQRNKGNFPGRFSGRQFSNSRSEMNVSTLELGDSALYLCASSPGLAGNNEQFFGPGTRLTVL.

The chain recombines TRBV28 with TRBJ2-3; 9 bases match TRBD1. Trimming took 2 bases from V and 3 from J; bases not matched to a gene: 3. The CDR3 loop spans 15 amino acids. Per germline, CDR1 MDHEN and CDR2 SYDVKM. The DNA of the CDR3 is TGTGCCAGCAGTTTAGGGGACAGGGAGACAGATACGCAGTATTTT. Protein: CASSLGDRETDTQYF.

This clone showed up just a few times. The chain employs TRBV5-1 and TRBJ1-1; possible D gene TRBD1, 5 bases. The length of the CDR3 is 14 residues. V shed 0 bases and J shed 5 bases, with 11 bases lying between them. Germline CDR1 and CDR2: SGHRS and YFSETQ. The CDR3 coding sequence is TGCGCCAGCAGCTTGGAAGGAGGGGAAACTGAAGCTTTCTTT. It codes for CASSLEGGETEAFF.

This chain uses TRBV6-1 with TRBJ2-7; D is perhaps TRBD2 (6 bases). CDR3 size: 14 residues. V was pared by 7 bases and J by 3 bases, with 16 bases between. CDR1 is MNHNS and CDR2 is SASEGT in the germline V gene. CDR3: CASNDPGLYYEQYF. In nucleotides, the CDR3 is TGTGCCAGCAACGACCCGGGACTCTACTACGAGCAGTACTTC.

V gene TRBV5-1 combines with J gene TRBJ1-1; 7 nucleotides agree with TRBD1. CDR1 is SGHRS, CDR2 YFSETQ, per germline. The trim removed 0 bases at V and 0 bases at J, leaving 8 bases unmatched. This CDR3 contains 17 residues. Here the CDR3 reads CASSLVGTVYMNTEAFF. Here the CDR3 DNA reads TGCGCCAGCAGCTTGGTGGGGACAGTTTACATGAACACTGAAGCTTTCTTT.

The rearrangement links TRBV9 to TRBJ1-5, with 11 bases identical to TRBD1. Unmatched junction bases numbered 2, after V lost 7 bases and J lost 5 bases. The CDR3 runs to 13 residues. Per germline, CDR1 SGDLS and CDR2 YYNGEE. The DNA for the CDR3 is TGTGCCAGCGGACAGGGGGCTTATCAGCCCCAGCATTTT. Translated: CASGQGAYQPQHF.